This record looks at one T cell receptor (beta chain) sequence and its context. The antigen is not known. The CDR3 consists of 15 residues. The V gene end was trimmed by 4 bases and the J gene end by 9 bases; junction bases not matched to a gene: 7. Germline CDR1 and CDR2: MNHNY and SVGAGI (reference sequence). This record belongs to a study of cytomegalovirus exposure and HLA in healthy donors. Broader study findings: One later analysis reportedly identified an Asian-associated ancestry cluster that showed fewer N-insertions than the roughly 700-donor mean.

Primers for the PCR totalled 60 Vbeta and 13 Jbeta. The table came from immunoSEQ multiplex PCR; TCRdb's copy has only in-frame clones and leaves some out. The table lists 180,000 or so clones, 77% of them singletons, with 1.4% in the top ten. Sequenced: PBMCs. The receptor was isolated from a man aged 18 to 30 in good health and CMV-seronegative. V gene TRBV6-6 combines with J gene TRBJ2-1; 12 positions match TRBD2. The CDR3 coding sequence is TGTGCCAGCAGTTTGACTAGCGGGGGTTCAAGTGAGCAGTTCTTC. Protein sequence: CASSLTSGGSSEQFF.